This T cell receptor beta chain stems from a study of blood T cell repertoires in COVID-19. About the study: Sites in the United States, Italy and Spain provided acute and convalescent COVID-19 samples.

TCRdb's copy holds only in-frame clones and misses some; the assay was immunoSEQ multiplex PCR. This table has more than 200,000 clones, more than 60% appearing once. This clone occurred a few times. Germline loops: CDR1 SGDLS, CDR2 YYNGEE. The CDR3 runs to 14 residues. V was trimmed by 0 bases and J by 0 bases, leaving 4 bases between them. The chain combines TRBV9 with TRBJ1-3; D unresolved. The sequence derives from a woman aged 40 to 50 with active or convalescent COVID-19. The source material was peripheral blood. As DNA, the CDR3 is TGTGCCAGCAGCGTAGGCGACTCTGGAAACACCATATATTTT. Amino acids: CASSVGDSGNTIYF.